Listed here are 25 T cell receptor beta chains from one sample, sequenced in a study of blood T cell repertoires in COVID-19. The repertoire was sequenced with immunoSEQ multiplex PCR; TCRdb's copy has only in-frame clones and lacks some. Of roughly 60,000 clones listed, around 83% are singletons. Sample: peripheral blood. The origin of the receptors is a man aged 50-59 years with COVID-19, enrolled during active disease.

This rearrangement joins TRBV5-1 to TRBJ1-1, with 9 bases that match TRBD1. The CDR3 runs to 17 residues. The V gene's germline CDR1 is SGHRS and CDR2 YFSETQ. V shed 3 bases and J 4 bases; nucleotides not matched to a gene: 13. Here the CDR3 reads CASSSLGTGWMGTEAFF. The CDR3 nucleotides are TGCGCCAGCAGCTCCCTGGGGACAGGGTGGATGGGCACTGAAGCTTTCTTT.

The chain joins TRBV3-1 (or the pseudogene TRBV3-2) to TRBJ1-6, with TRBD1 matching over 7 bases. The CDR3 has 15 amino acids. V dropped 3 bases and J dropped 5; count of bases not matched to a gene: 4. CDR1 and CDR2 (germline): LGHDT, YNNKEL (reference sequence). The DNA of the CDR3 is TGTGCCAGCAGCCATAGACAGGGCAATAATTCACCCCTCCACTTT. Residues: CASSHRQGNNSPLHF.

The CDR3 sequence: CAWSVPAPSGNTIYF. In DNA, the CDR3 is TGTGCCTGGAGTGTTCCTGCGCCCTCTGGAAACACCATATATTTT. The V call is TRBV30, the J call TRBJ1-3; D ambiguous. This CDR3 has 15 residues. From germline, CDR1 is GTSNPN and CDR2 SVGIG (reference sequence). V gave up 0 bases and J gave up 0 bases, with 9 bases separating them.

This chain joins TRBV2 and TRBJ2-1; D may be TRBD1 (6 bases). CDR1 and CDR2 (germline): SNHLY, FYNNEI. Trimming cost V 1 base and J 3 bases, with 16 bases left between them. There are 17 residues in the CDR3. In nucleotides, the CDR3 is TGTGCCAGCAGTGAAGGGTCCGGGACACCGATCTACAATGAGCAGTTCTTC. Its protein is CASSEGSGTPIYNEQFF.

This clone was seen a single time. The chain carries TRBV4-2 and TRBJ2-7; no clear D gene. Trimming took off 4 bases at V and 0 bases at J, with 16 bases between the two ends. The germline CDR1 and CDR2 sequences are LGHNA and YNFKEQ. The CDR3 consists of 16 residues. Written as DNA, the CDR3 is TGTGCCAGCAGCCGAAGTACCAAGTCCGGCTCCTACGAGCAGTACTTC. It yields the protein CASSRSTKSGSYEQYF.

The chain links TRBV3-1 (or the pseudogene TRBV3-2) to TRBJ1-1; D is unresolved. Looked up from germline, CDR1 is LGHDT and CDR2 is YNNKEL (reference sequence). The germline V and J ends were trimmed by 3 bases and 8 bases, with 10 bases remaining between them. The CDR3 is 12 amino acids. This chain's CDR3 is CASSHGEREAFF. In DNA form, the CDR3 reads TGTGCCAGCAGCCATGGGGAGCGGGAAGCTTTCTTT.

DNA of the CDR3: TGTGCCAGCACCATGACAGGGACCTACGAGCAGTACTTC. Protein product: CASTMTGTYEQYF. The genes are TRBV6-6 and TRBJ2-7, with 7 bases identical to TRBD1. The germline V gene encodes CDR1 MNHNY and CDR2 SVGAGI (reference sequence). Losses at the gene ends were 7 bases for V and 2 bases for J; bases not matched to a gene: 5. This CDR3 region has 13 residues.

V usage is TRBV9 and J usage is TRBJ2-2; 9 bases match TRBD2. Germline V CDR1 and CDR2: SGDLS, YYNGEE. The CDR3 totals 15 residues. Trimming at V came to 1 base and at J to 5 bases, leaving 3 bases not matched to a gene. CDR3 protein: CASSVRLAGTGELFF. The CDR3 coding sequence is TGTGCCAGCAGCGTAAGGCTAGCGGGAACCGGGGAGCTGTTTTTT.

This rearrangement joins TRBV6-1 to TRBJ2-3, with TRBD2 matching 8 bases. V dropped 4 bases and J dropped 3; count of bases not matched to a gene: 12. The CDR3 sequence is 17 residues long. In germline, CDR1 is MNHNS, CDR2 SASEGT. The CDR3 region is CASSGKAGVRKTDTQYF. CDR3 coding DNA: TGTGCCAGCAGTGGTAAAGCGGGAGTCAGGAAGACAGATACGCAGTATTTT.

Only one count was recorded for this clone. V and J are TRBV3-1 (or the pseudogene TRBV3-2) and TRBJ1-2; D possibly corresponds to TRBD1 (6 bases). Germline lookup yields CDR1 LGHDT and CDR2 YNNKEL (reference sequence). This CDR3 region has 16 residues. Trimming stripped 4 bases from V and 0 bases from J, with 15 bases between. CDR3 sequence reads: CASSPSRTATNYGYTF. The DNA of the CDR3 is TGTGCCAGCAGCCCTTCTAGGACAGCTACTAACTATGGCTACACCTTC.

This sequence joins TRBV7-9 and TRBJ2-7, with TRBD1 matching over 9 bases. V gave up 6 bases and J gave up 7 bases; unmatched junction bases: 7. The CDR3 is made up of 13 amino acids. CDR1 is SEHNR and CDR2 is FQNEAQ in the germline V gene (reference sequence). The CDR3 is CASSDSGTGEQYF. The CDR3 coding sequence is TGTGCCAGCAGTGACTCCGGGACAGGGGAGCAGTACTTC.

The gene calls are TRBV9 and TRBJ2-1; the match to TRBD2 covers 8 bases. Per the germline V gene, CDR1 is SGDLS and CDR2 is YYNGEE. Trimming removed 0 bases from V and 0 bases from J; junction bases left unmatched: 11. The CDR3 consists of 19 residues. The CDR3 reads CASSVGDESGGSSYNEQFF. DNA of the CDR3: TGTGCCAGCAGCGTAGGTGATGAAAGCGGGGGAAGCTCCTACAATGAGCAGTTCTTC.

This clone occurred once. This rearrangement joins TRBV6-5 to TRBJ1-2, with TRBD1 as a possible D gene (5 bases). Per germline, CDR1 MNHEY and CDR2 SVGAGI. The CDR3 spans 15 residues. V was trimmed by 6 bases and J by 5 bases, leaving 19 bases between them. CDR3 nucleotides: TGTGCCAGCAGACCGCGGGGGTCACGGGGGTATGGCTACACCTTC. Encoded protein: CASRPRGSRGYGYTF.

The rearrangement links TRBV2 to TRBJ1-1; D not certain. CDR3 length equals 14 residues. CDR1 SNHLY and CDR2 FYNNEI come from the germline V gene. Trimming pared 6 bases from V and 0 bases from J, leaving 11 bases between. The CDR3 protein is CASSATTLNTEAFF. The CDR3 DNA follows: TGTGCCAGCAGCGCGACAACCCTGAACACTGAAGCTTTCTTT.

V usage is TRBV27 and J usage is TRBJ2-1; D remains ambiguous. V shed 4 bases and J shed 8 bases, with 15 bases lying between them. This CDR3 is 14 amino acids long. Germline CDR1 and CDR2: MNHEY and SMNVEV (reference sequence). The CDR3 coding sequence is TGTGCCAGCAGTTCCCCCCAAAGGAGAGATGAGCAGTTCTTC. It yields the protein CASSSPQRRDEQFF.

The chain uses TRBV7-8 and TRBJ1-1; TRBD1 agrees at 8 bases. The CDR3 is 16 residues long. Trimming cost V 4 bases and J 3 bases; bases outside gene matches: 10. CDR1 is SGHVS, CDR2 FQNEAQ, per germline. This CDR3 is CASSYRTGIGDTEAFF. CDR3 DNA: TGTGCCAGCAGCTACCGGACAGGGATTGGGGACACTGAAGCTTTCTTT.

The rearrangement links TRBV11-3 to TRBJ2-7, with 9 bases lining up with TRBD1. Germline loops: CDR1 SGHNT, CDR2 YENEEA. The CDR3 is 13 residues long. The V segment lost 5 bases and the J segment 6 bases; nucleotides outside the gene matches: 5. Here the CDR3 reads CASSVKTGGEQYF. CDR3 DNA: TGTGCCAGCAGCGTAAAGACAGGGGGCGAGCAGTACTTC.

The rearrangement joins TRBV11-3 to TRBJ1-6; no reliable D call. V was pared by 3 bases and J by 8 bases, with 11 bases between. Germline V gives CDR1 SGHNT, CDR2 YENEEA. The CDR3 spans 14 residues. The CDR3 DNA is TGTGCCAGCAGCTTGGGTAGCCCTCATTCACCCCTCCACTTT. Its protein product is CASSLGSPHSPLHF.

This rearrangement joins TRBV7-2 to TRBJ1-2; 7 nucleotides line up with TRBD1. V gave up 0 bases and J gave up 8 bases; unmatched junction bases: 9. CDR1 and CDR2 from the germline V gene are SGHTA and FQGNSA. CDR3 size: 15 residues. Here the CDR3 DNA reads TGTGCCAGCAGCTTAGCAAATCAGGGGGAAGGCGGCTACACCTTC. Translated: CASSLANQGEGGYTF.

The rearrangement links TRBV30 to TRBJ2-1; D is undetermined. This CDR3 spans 13 amino acids. Germline CDR1 and CDR2: GTSNPN and SVGIG (reference sequence). The V end was cut by 4 bases, the J end by 1 base, with 8 bases between. The CDR3 coding sequence is TGTGCCTGGACCGGGTTATCCTACAATGAGCAGTTCTTC. This sequence encodes CAWTGLSYNEQFF.

V and J are TRBV6-5 and TRBJ2-3; 8 nucleotides match TRBD1. CDR1 and CDR2 from the germline V gene are MNHEY and SVGAGI. The ends lost 9 bases at V and 1 base at J; junction bases unmatched: 9. The length of the CDR3 is 15 residues. CDR3 sequence (DNA): TGTGCCAGTGTCTGGTCAGGGGGCGGCACAGATACGCAGTATTTT. Translated, it gives CASVWSGGGTDTQYF.

The genes are TRBV6-5 and TRBJ2-2; D is unresolved. The CDR3 is made up of 14 amino acids. Germline assignment: CDR1 MNHEY and CDR2 SVGAGI. Trimming took 8 bases from V and 5 from J, leaving 15 bases between them. CDR3 residues: CASRPWVETGELFF. DNA of the CDR3: TGTGCCAGCCGTCCATGGGTGGAGACCGGGGAGCTGTTTTTT.

This clone was counted a single time. The gene calls are TRBV5-1 and TRBJ1-1, with a possible D match to TRBD1 (5 bases). This CDR3 contains 11 residues. V lost 5 bases and J 8 bases, leaving 10 bases between the germline ends. CDR1 and CDR2 (germline): SGHRS, YFSETQ. CDR3 region: CASRGPGEAFF. As DNA, the CDR3 is TGCGCCAGCAGGGGGCCAGGGGAAGCTTTCTTT.

The genes are TRBV7-9 and TRBJ2-7; 11 positions agree with TRBD1. V shed 1 base, J shed 2 bases, and the junction held 4 bases outside the gene matches. The germline V gene encodes CDR1 SEHNR and CDR2 FQNEAQ (reference sequence). There are 16 residues in the CDR3. The CDR3 here is CASSLVGQGVPYEQYF. In DNA, the CDR3 is TGTGCCAGCAGCTTAGTGGGACAGGGGGTACCCTACGAGCAGTACTTC.

The J gene is TRBJ2-1, the V gene TRBV7-2; D not resolved. Between the trimmed V and J ends, which lost 3 bases and 5 bases, there was a span of 8 bases. This CDR3 region has 13 residues. Germline V gene lookup returns CDR1 SGHTA and CDR2 FQGNSA. The CDR3 reads CASSFRSDNEQFF. Written as DNA, the CDR3 is TGTGCCAGCAGCTTCCGGAGTGACAATGAGCAGTTCTTC.